This T cell receptor (beta chain) was sequenced during a study of cytomegalovirus exposure and HLA in healthy donors. As to this clone: Its antigen remains unidentified.

CDR1 and CDR2 from the germline V gene are SGHRS and YFSETQ. The J segment lost 3 bases and the V segment lost 4 bases, leaving 7 bases of the junction unmatched. CDR3 length: 15 amino acids. Primers for the PCR totalled 60 Vbeta and 13 Jbeta. Method: immunoSEQ multiplex PCR; TCRdb's copy keeps in-frame clones and lacks some. The repertoire consists of approximately 150,000 clones, with roughly 78% occurring once and the leading ten covering roughly 13%. The study, taken as a whole, reports: The investigators catalogued 150 to 200 TCR beta chains as cytomegalovirus-associated.

The sequence derives from a woman aged 45-59 years in good health and CMV-seropositive. Input material: PBMCs. The chain is built from TRBV5-1 and TRBJ2-5; 9 bases fit TRBD1. Here the CDR3 DNA reads TGCGCCAGCAGCCTTGGGGACAGGGAGGAAGAGACCCAGTACTTC. It is translated as CASSLGDREEETQYF.